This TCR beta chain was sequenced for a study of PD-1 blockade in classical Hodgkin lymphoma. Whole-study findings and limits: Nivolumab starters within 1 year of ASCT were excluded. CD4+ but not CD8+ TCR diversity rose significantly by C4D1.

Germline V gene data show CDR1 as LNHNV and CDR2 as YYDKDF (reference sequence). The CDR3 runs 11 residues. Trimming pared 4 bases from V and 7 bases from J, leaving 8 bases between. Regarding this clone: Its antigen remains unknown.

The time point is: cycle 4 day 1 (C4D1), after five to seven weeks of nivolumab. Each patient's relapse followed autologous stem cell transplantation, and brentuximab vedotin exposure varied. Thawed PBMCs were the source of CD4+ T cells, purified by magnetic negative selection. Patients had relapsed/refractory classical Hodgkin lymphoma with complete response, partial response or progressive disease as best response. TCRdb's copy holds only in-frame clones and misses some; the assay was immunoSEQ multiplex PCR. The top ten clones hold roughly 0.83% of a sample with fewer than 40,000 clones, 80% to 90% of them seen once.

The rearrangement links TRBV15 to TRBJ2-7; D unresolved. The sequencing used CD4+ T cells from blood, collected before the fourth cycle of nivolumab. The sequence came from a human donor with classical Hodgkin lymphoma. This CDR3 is CATSILGEQYF. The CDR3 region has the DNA TGTGCCACCAGCATTCTTGGGGAGCAGTACTTC.